One and the same sample provided the 3 T cell receptor beta chains below, sequenced in a study of blood T cell repertoires in COVID-19. TCRdb's copy holds only in-frame clones and misses some; the assay was immunoSEQ multiplex PCR. The sample has about 160,000 clones; roughly 74% are singletons. Sample: peripheral blood. The receptor source for this set is a woman of 80 years or more with acute or convalescent COVID-19.

The CDR3 loop is CASSYAVTGGYTF. The CDR3 coding sequence is TGTGCCAGCAGTTACGCGGTAACTGGTGGCTACACCTTC. V gene TRBV6-5 combines with J gene TRBJ1-2; D unclear. Germline V gene sequence: CDR1 MNHEY, CDR2 SVGAGI. This CDR3 has 13 amino acids. V lost 2 bases and J 7 bases, leaving 11 bases between the germline ends.

V and J are TRBV5-1 and TRBJ2-1; 9 nucleotides match TRBD1. The CDR3 has 15 residues. V lost 4 bases to trimming and J lost 1 base; unmatched junction nucleotides: 3. Germline V gives CDR1 SGHRS, CDR2 YFSETQ. For the CDR3, the DNA is TGCGCCAGCAGCCTGACAGGGGGGTCCTACAATGAGCAGTTCTTC. This encodes CASSLTGGSYNEQFF.

V gene TRBV6-5 combines with J gene TRBJ1-1; 7 positions agree with TRBD1. V shed 7 bases, J shed 0 bases, and the junction held 8 bases outside the gene matches. The CDR3 covers 15 residues. The germline gives CDR1 MNHEY, CDR2 SVGAGI. DNA for the CDR3: TGTGCCAGCAAATGGGACAGTAACATGAACACTGAAGCTTTCTTT. It encodes CASKWDSNMNTEAFF.